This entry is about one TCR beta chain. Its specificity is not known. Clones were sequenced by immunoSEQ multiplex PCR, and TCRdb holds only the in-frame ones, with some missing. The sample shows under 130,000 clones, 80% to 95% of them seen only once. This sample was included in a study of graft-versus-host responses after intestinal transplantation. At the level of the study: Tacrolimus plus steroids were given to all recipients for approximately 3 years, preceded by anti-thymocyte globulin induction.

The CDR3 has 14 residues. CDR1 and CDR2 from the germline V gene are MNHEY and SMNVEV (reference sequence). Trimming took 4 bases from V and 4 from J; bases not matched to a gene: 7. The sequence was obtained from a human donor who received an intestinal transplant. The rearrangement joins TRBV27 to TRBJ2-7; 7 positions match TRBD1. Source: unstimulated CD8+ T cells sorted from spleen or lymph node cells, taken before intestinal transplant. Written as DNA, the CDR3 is TGTGCCAGCAGTTCCGGGACAGAGCGATACGAGCAGTACTTC. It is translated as CASSSGTERYEQYF.